This T cell receptor (beta chain) is from a study of tumor-infiltrating lymphocytes in primary liver carcinoma. Study-wide findings and caveats: The study found tumor-adjacent and tumor-blood pairs overlapped less than tumor region pairs. Tumor top-250-clone fractions significantly exceeded those of blood (p = 0.039).

The tissue used was unsorted bulk material of about 19-30 mg. RNA and DNA were co-extracted from it with the AllPrep DNA/RNA mini kit. The patients had histopathologically diagnosed primary liver carcinoma, and their disease was treated by surgical resection. Regarding this clonotype: What it binds is not known. A much larger clone lies one base from this, so it may be a read error.

The investigators made TCR beta cDNA from roughly 460 ng total RNA, using a constant-region primer. Sequencing libraries for TCR beta derived from three nested multiplex PCR rounds that used slightly modified ARM-PCR. TCRdb recomputed calls from the multiplex PCR reads with MiXCR, one row per CDR3 protein. The data contain roughly 86,000 distinct CDR3 sequences, about 73% of them singletons. Material for sequencing was tumor-adjacent normal liver tissue. The receptor was isolated from a man between 40 and 49 years old with primary liver carcinoma and hepatitis B virus infection.

CDR3 sequence (DNA): TGTGCCATCGCATTCGTAGCGGGAAGCTCCTACAATGAGCAGTTCTTC. The encoded protein is CAIAFVAGSSYNEQFF. The rearrangement links TRBV10-3 to TRBJ2-1; TRBD2 aligns across 8 bases. J was trimmed by 0 bases and V by 8 bases; bases with no gene match: 9. CDR3 size: 16 residues. Per the germline V gene, CDR1 is ENHRY and CDR2 is SYGVKD.